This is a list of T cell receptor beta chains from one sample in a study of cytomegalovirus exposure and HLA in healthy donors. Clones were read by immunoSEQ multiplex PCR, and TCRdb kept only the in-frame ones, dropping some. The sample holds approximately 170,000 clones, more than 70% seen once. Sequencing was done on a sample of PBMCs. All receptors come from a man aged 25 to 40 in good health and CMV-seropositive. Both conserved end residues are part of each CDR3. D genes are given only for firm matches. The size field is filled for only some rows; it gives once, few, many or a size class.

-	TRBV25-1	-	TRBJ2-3	CASSDPGTWRGTQYF	TGTGCCAGCAGTGATCCCGGGACTTGGCGGGGTACGCAGTATTTT
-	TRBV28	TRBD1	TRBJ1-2	CASRLDRVAYTF	TGTGCCAGCAGGCTAGACAGGGTAGCCTACACCTTC
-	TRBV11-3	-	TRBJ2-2	CASSEKGYTGELFF	TGTGCCAGCAGCGAAAAGGGGTACACCGGGGAGCTGTTTTTT
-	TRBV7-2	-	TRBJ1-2	CASSLALSEVGGYGYTF	TGTGCCAGCAGCTTAGCCCTTTCGGAGGTAGGAGGCTATGGCTACACCTTC
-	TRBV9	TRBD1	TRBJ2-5	CASSVAGQAHQGTQYF	TGTGCCAGCAGCGTAGCTGGACAGGCCCACCAAGGGACCCAGTACTTC
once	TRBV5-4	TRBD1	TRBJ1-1	CASSLAGQGAKGAFF	TGTGCCAGCAGCTTGGCGGGACAGGGGGCAAAGGGAGCTTTCTTT
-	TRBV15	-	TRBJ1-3	CATSRPRRVSSGNTIYF	TGTGCCACCAGCAGACCCCGTCGGGTAAGCTCTGGAAACACCATATATTTT
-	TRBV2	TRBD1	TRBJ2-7	CASNSGTGVYEQYF	TGTGCCAGCAATTCCGGGACAGGGGTGTACGAGCAGTACTTC
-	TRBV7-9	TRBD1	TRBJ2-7	CASSPDRDGYEQYF	TGTGCCAGCAGCCCCGACAGGGATGGGTACGAGCAGTACTTC
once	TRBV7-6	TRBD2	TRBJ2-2	CASRELAGGWSGELFF	TGTGCCAGCAGGGAACTAGCGGGAGGTTGGTCCGGGGAGCTGTTTTTT
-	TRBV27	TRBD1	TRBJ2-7	CASKRTGGSYEQYF	TGTGCCAGCAAACGGACAGGGGGCTCCTACGAGCAGTACTTC
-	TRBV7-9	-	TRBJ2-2	CASSLSSGGASPGELFF	TGTGCCAGCAGCTTATCCTCGGGCGGGGCTAGTCCCGGGGAGCTGTTTTTT
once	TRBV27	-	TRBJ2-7	CASRANGGFHEQYF	TGTGCCAGCAGAGCCAACGGAGGGTTCCACGAGCAGTACTTC
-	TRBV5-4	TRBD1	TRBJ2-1	CASSRDRHNEQFF	TGTGCCAGCAGCCGGGACAGACACAATGAGCAGTTCTTC
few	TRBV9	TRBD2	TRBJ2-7	CASSVGTSGPGEQYF	TGTGCCAGCAGCGTAGGTACTAGCGGGCCTGGCGAGCAGTACTTC
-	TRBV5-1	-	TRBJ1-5	CASSSSGDSNQPQHF	TGCGCCAGCAGCTCTTCAGGGGATAGCAATCAGCCCCAGCATTTT
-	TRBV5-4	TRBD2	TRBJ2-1	CASSFSSGGDDEQFF	TGTGCCAGCAGCTTTTCTAGCGGGGGGGATGATGAGCAGTTCTTC
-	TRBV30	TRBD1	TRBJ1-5	CAWSPSRDSRRNQPQHF	TGTGCCTGGAGCCCGAGCCGGGACAGCCGGCGGAATCAGCCCCAGCATTTT
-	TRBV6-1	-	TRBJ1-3	CASNPQGTAGNTIYF	TGTGCCAGCAACCCCCAGGGAACGGCTGGAAACACCATATATTTT
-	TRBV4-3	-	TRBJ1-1	CASSRQAGDTEAFF	TGCGCCAGCTCCCGACAGGCTGGGGACACTGAAGCTTTCTTT
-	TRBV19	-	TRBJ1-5	CASNLTPYSNQPQHF	TGTGCCAGTAACCTTACACCGTATAGCAATCAGCCCCAGCATTTT
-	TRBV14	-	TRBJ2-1	CASSQDKLLSYNEQFF	TGTGCCAGCAGCCAAGATAAACTCCTCTCCTACAATGAGCAGTTCTTC
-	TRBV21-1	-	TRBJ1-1	CASSKDWTGDAVNTEAFF	TGTGCCAGCAGCAAAGACTGGACAGGGGATGCAGTGAACACTGAAGCTTTCTTT
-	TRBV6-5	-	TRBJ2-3	CASSPTGASGRTQYF	TGTGCCAGCAGCCCAACGGGGGCTAGCGGCCGTACGCAGTATTTT
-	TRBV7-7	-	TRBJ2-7	CASSASDITYEQYF	TGTGCTAGCAGCGCTAGCGATATTACCTACGAGCAGTACTTC
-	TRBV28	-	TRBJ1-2	CATRVSNYGYTF	TGTGCCACTCGAGTTTCTAACTATGGCTACACCTTC
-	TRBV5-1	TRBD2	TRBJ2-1	CASSPGLADNEQFF	TGCGCCAGCAGCCCGGGACTAGCGGACAATGAGCAGTTCTTC
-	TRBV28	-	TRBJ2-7	CASSTYTPPYEQYF	TGTGCCAGCAGTACCTATACGCCGCCCTACGAGCAGTACTTC
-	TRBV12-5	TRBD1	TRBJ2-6	CASVLSPGTGTGRSGANVLTF	TGTGCTAGTGTCCTCTCCCCCGGGACAGGGACGGGTAGGTCTGGGGCCAACGTCCTGACTTTC
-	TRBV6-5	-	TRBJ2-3	CASSYGLSTDTQYF	TGTGCCAGCAGTTACGGGCTAAGCACAGATACGCAGTATTTT
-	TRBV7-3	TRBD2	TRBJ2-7	CASSVTSGASYEQYF	TGTGCCAGCAGCGTCACTAGCGGGGCCTCCTACGAGCAGTACTTC
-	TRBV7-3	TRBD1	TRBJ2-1	CASSPGGTGFSYNEQFF	TGTGCCAGCAGCCCAGGAGGGACAGGGTTCTCCTACAATGAGCAGTTCTTC
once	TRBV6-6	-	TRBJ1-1	CASREQAAGTEAFF	TGTGCCAGCAGGGAACAGGCCGCCGGAACTGAAGCTTTCTTT
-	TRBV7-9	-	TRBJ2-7	CASSFPLSPYEQYF	TGTGCCAGCAGCTTTCCCCTCTCTCCCTACGAGCAGTACTTC
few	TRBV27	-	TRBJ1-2	CASSPTRGLGYTF	TGTGCCAGCAGTCCCACGAGAGGGCTTGGCTACACCTTC
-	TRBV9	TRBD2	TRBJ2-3	CASSVGSGGPTDTQYF	TGTGCCAGCAGCGTAGGCAGCGGGGGGCCGACAGATACGCAGTATTTT
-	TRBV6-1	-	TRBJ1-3	CASSEWPGTGNTIYF	TGTGCCAGCAGTGAATGGCCAGGGACAGGAAACACCATATATTTT
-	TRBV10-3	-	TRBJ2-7	CASTSSYEQYF	TGTGCCTCGACTAGCTCCTACGAGCAGTACTTC
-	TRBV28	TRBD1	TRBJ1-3	CASSPVDREDTIYF	TGTGCCAGCAGTCCTGTGGACAGGGAGGACACCATATATTTT
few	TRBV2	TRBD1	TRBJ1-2	CASSLDRAGLSGYTF	TGTGCCAGCAGCTTGGACAGGGCAGGTCTAAGTGGCTACACCTTC